A selection of T cell receptor beta chains follows, all from one sample in a study of beta chain features in type 1 diabetes. TCRdb's table, derived via immunoSEQ multiplex PCR, lists solely in-frame clones and lacks some. The table has fewer than 200,000 clones, about a tenth seen once. The sequencing input was central memory CD4+ T cells from blood. Receptors were obtained from a man in his thirties or forties with type 1 diabetes. The CDR3 runs from the conserved cysteine through the conserved F or W. The D gene is left open where the match is weak. Clone size appears in some rows only: once, few, many, or a class for an expanded clone.

D gene: .
clone size: .
J gene: TRBJ2-4
CDR3 length: 16
V gene: TRBV4-3
CDR3 protein: CASSQEGAAAKNIQYF
CDR3 DNA: TGCGCCAGCAGCCAAGAAGGGGCAGCGGCCAAAAACATTCAGTACTTC

D gene: .
clone size: few
J gene: TRBJ1-1
CDR3 length: 13
V gene: TRBV7-2
CDR3 protein: CASSADRDTEAFF
CDR3 DNA: TGTGCCAGCAGCGCCGACAGAGACACTGAAGCTTTCTTT

D gene: .
clone size: .
J gene: TRBJ1-1
CDR3 length: 13
V gene: TRBV11-3
CDR3 protein: CASSLEGNTEAFF
CDR3 DNA: TGTGCCAGCAGCTTAGAGGGCAACACTGAAGCTTTCTTT

D gene: .
clone size: .
J gene: TRBJ1-1
CDR3 length: 14
V gene: TRBV29-1
CDR3 protein: CSVDGGAWDTEAFF
CDR3 DNA: TGCAGCGTTGATGGTGGAGCTTGGGACACTGAAGCTTTCTTT

D gene: .
clone size: .
J gene: TRBJ1-2
CDR3 length: 14
V gene: TRBV19
CDR3 protein: CASSGLTGNYGYTF
CDR3 DNA: TGTGCCAGTAGTGGCCTAACAGGGAACTATGGCTACACCTTC

D gene: .
clone size: .
J gene: TRBJ1-5
CDR3 length: 18
V gene: TRBV28
CDR3 protein: CASSQLIPRDYSNQPQHF
CDR3 DNA: TGTGCCAGCAGCCAACTTATCCCCCGGGATTATAGCAATCAGCCCCAGCATTTT

D gene: .
clone size: .
J gene: TRBJ2-7
CDR3 length: 16
V gene: TRBV15
CDR3 protein: CATSRDVGLGVGEQYF
CDR3 DNA: TGTGCCACCAGCAGAGATGTGGGGCTGGGTGTCGGCGAGCAGTACTTC

D gene: TRBD1
clone size: few
J gene: TRBJ2-1
CDR3 length: 15
V gene: TRBV7-8
CDR3 protein: CASSFGQGIANEQFF
CDR3 DNA: TGTGCCAGCAGCTTCGGACAGGGAATCGCCAATGAGCAGTTCTTC

D gene: .
clone size: few
J gene: TRBJ1-1
CDR3 length: 13
V gene: TRBV10-3
CDR3 protein: CAIMPPSRGRAFF
CDR3 DNA: TGTGCCATCATGCCTCCGAGCCGAGGCCGGGCTTTCTTT

D gene: .
clone size: few
J gene: TRBJ1-1
CDR3 length: 13
V gene: TRBV28
CDR3 protein: CASSTAGRTEAFF
CDR3 DNA: TGTGCCAGCAGTACGGCAGGGAGGACTGAAGCTTTCTTT

D gene: .
clone size: few
J gene: TRBJ2-5
CDR3 length: 14
V gene: TRBV11-3
CDR3 protein: CASSRDSSEETQYF
CDR3 DNA: TGTGCCAGCAGCCGCGACAGTTCCGAAGAGACCCAGTACTTC

D gene: .
clone size: .
J gene: TRBJ1-5
CDR3 length: 14
V gene: TRBV30
CDR3 protein: CAWSAGQDYQPQHF
CDR3 DNA: TGTGCCTGGAGTGCTGGGCAGGACTATCAGCCCCAGCATTTT

D gene: .
clone size: .
J gene: TRBJ2-4
CDR3 length: 15
V gene: TRBV5-4
CDR3 protein: CASSPIPQPKNIQYF
CDR3 DNA: TGTGCCAGCAGCCCGATACCACAGCCCAAAAACATTCAGTACTTC

D gene: .
clone size: few
J gene: TRBJ1-2
CDR3 length: 12
V gene: TRBV30
CDR3 protein: CAWSGSSGGYTF
CDR3 DNA: TGTGCCTGGAGCGGGTCTTCGGGAGGCTACACCTTC

D gene: TRBD1
clone size: .
J gene: TRBJ2-5
CDR3 length: 13
V gene: TRBV18
CDR3 protein: CASSPNRGETQYF
CDR3 DNA: TGTGCCAGCTCACCAAACAGGGGAGAGACCCAGTACTTC

D gene: TRBD2
clone size: few
J gene: TRBJ2-7
CDR3 length: 15
V gene: TRBV29-1
CDR3 protein: CSVAGLAGGDNEQYF
CDR3 DNA: TGCAGCGTTGCCGGACTAGCGGGAGGGGACAACGAGCAGTACTTC

D gene: TRBD2
clone size: many
J gene: TRBJ2-3
CDR3 length: 14
V gene: TRBV19
CDR3 protein: CASSDAGGRDTQYF
CDR3 DNA: TGTGCCAGTAGTGATGCGGGAGGTCGGGATACGCAGTATTTT

D gene: .
clone size: few
J gene: TRBJ2-5
CDR3 length: 13
V gene: TRBV5-6
CDR3 protein: CASSLTSTETQYF
CDR3 DNA: TGTGCCAGCAGCTTGACTAGCACGGAGACCCAGTACTTC

D gene: TRBD2
clone size: .
J gene: TRBJ2-5
CDR3 length: 18
V gene: TRBV6-1
CDR3 protein: CASSEGTSGSLEGETQYF
CDR3 DNA: TGTGCCAGCAGTGAAGGGACTAGCGGGAGTTTGGAGGGCGAGACCCAGTACTTC

D gene: TRBD2
clone size: .
J gene: TRBJ2-3
CDR3 length: 15
V gene: TRBV4-2
CDR3 protein: CASSPTSGGTDTQYF
CDR3 DNA: TGTGCCAGCAGCCCCACTAGCGGAGGCACAGATACGCAGTATTTT

D gene: .
clone size: few
J gene: TRBJ1-1
CDR3 length: 14
V gene: TRBV4-3
CDR3 protein: CASRGTPGNTEAFF
CDR3 DNA: TGCGCCAGCAGGGGGACTCCGGGGAACACTGAAGCTTTCTTT

D gene: .
clone size: many
J gene: TRBJ2-3
CDR3 length: 13
V gene: TRBV28
CDR3 protein: CASSPLGTDTQYF
CDR3 DNA: TGTGCCAGCAGTCCCCTCGGCACAGATACGCAGTATTTT

D gene: TRBD2
clone size: .
J gene: TRBJ2-1
CDR3 length: 15
V gene: TRBV6-6
CDR3 protein: CASSWPGLGGNEQFF
CDR3 DNA: TGTGCCAGCAGCTGGCCGGGACTAGGGGGAAATGAGCAGTTCTTC

D gene: .
clone size: few
J gene: TRBJ2-7
CDR3 length: 14
V gene: TRBV14
CDR3 protein: CASSQDGGSYEQYF
CDR3 DNA: TGTGCCAGCAGCCAAGATGGGGGGTCCTACGAGCAGTACTTC

D gene: TRBD2
clone size: few
J gene: TRBJ2-3
CDR3 length: 14
V gene: TRBV7-2
CDR3 protein: CASSNLGGVDTQYF
CDR3 DNA: TGTGCCAGCAGCAATCTCGGGGGGGTGGATACGCAGTATTTT

D gene: TRBD2
clone size: few
J gene: TRBJ2-7
CDR3 length: 15
V gene: TRBV5-6
CDR3 protein: CASSLTGGSSYEQYF
CDR3 DNA: TGTGCCAGCAGCCTGACGGGAGGGAGCTCCTACGAGCAGTACTTC

D gene: TRBD2
clone size: few
J gene: TRBJ2-3
CDR3 length: 15
V gene: TRBV29-1
CDR3 protein: CSVQRTSGRSDTQYF
CDR3 DNA: TGCAGCGTTCAAAGGACTAGCGGGAGGTCTGATACGCAGTATTTT

D gene: .
clone size: .
J gene: TRBJ1-1
CDR3 length: 13
V gene: TRBV5-6
CDR3 protein: CASSGTWNTEAFF
CDR3 DNA: TGTGCCAGCAGCGGGACATGGAACACTGAAGCTTTCTTT

D gene: .
clone size: .
J gene: TRBJ1-2
CDR3 length: 14
V gene: TRBV6-1
CDR3 protein: CASSEFVGEDGYTF
CDR3 DNA: TGTGCCAGCAGTGAATTCGTAGGGGAAGATGGCTACACCTTC

D gene: TRBD1
clone size: .
J gene: TRBJ2-7
CDR3 length: 14
V gene: TRBV6-1
CDR3 protein: CASRDGQGTYEQYF
CDR3 DNA: TGTGCCAGCAGGGACGGACAGGGGACCTACGAGCAGTACTTC

D gene: TRBD2
clone size: few
J gene: TRBJ2-7
CDR3 length: 15
V gene: TRBV5-1
CDR3 protein: CASRLGGTRSYEQYF
CDR3 DNA: TGCGCCAGCAGACTTGGGGGGACTAGGTCATACGAGCAGTACTTC

D gene: .
clone size: few
J gene: TRBJ2-1
CDR3 length: 11
V gene: TRBV18
CDR3 protein: CASSLAGEQFF
CDR3 DNA: TGTGCCAGCTCACTCGCGGGGGAGCAGTTCTTC

D gene: TRBD1
clone size: few
J gene: TRBJ1-4
CDR3 length: 17
V gene: TRBV7-9
CDR3 protein: CASSPGSGGQGAEKLFF
CDR3 DNA: TGTGCCAGCAGCCCCGGATCGGGGGGACAGGGGGCGGAAAAACTGTTTTTT

D gene: TRBD1
clone size: .
J gene: TRBJ2-7
CDR3 length: 15
V gene: TRBV2
CDR3 protein: CASSDRDRVRYEQYF
CDR3 DNA: TGTGCCAGCAGTGACCGGGACAGGGTGAGGTACGAGCAGTACTTC

D gene: .
clone size: few
J gene: TRBJ1-2
CDR3 length: 13
V gene: TRBV30
CDR3 protein: CAWTLDSYYGYTF
CDR3 DNA: TGTGCCTGGACTCTGGACAGCTACTATGGCTACACCTTC

D gene: TRBD1
clone size: .
J gene: TRBJ2-6
CDR3 length: 18
V gene: TRBV15
CDR3 protein: CATSRVFGTGSGANVLTF
CDR3 DNA: TGTGCCACCAGCAGAGTTTTCGGGACAGGCTCTGGGGCCAACGTCCTGACTTTC

D gene: TRBD1
clone size: .
J gene: TRBJ1-5
CDR3 length: 15
V gene: TRBV7-2
CDR3 protein: CASSLGGQGSQPQHF
CDR3 DNA: TGTGCCAGCAGCTTAGGGGGACAGGGAAGCCAGCCCCAGCATTTT

D gene: .
clone size: few
J gene: TRBJ1-1
CDR3 length: 14
V gene: TRBV28
CDR3 protein: CASRAPGAGTEAFF
CDR3 DNA: TGTGCCAGCAGGGCCCCAGGGGCAGGGACTGAAGCTTTCTTT

D gene: TRBD2
clone size: few
J gene: TRBJ2-2
CDR3 length: 15
V gene: TRBV28
CDR3 protein: CASRMTSGRAGELFF
CDR3 DNA: TGTGCCAGCAGAATGACTAGCGGGAGAGCCGGGGAGCTGTTTTTT

D gene: TRBD1
clone size: few
J gene: TRBJ1-2
CDR3 length: 16
V gene: TRBV7-2
CDR3 protein: CASSLDRDRVFRGYTF
CDR3 DNA: TGTGCCAGCAGCTTAGACCGGGACAGGGTATTTCGTGGCTACACCTTC

D gene: .
clone size: .
J gene: TRBJ2-4
CDR3 length: 13
V gene: TRBV28
CDR3 protein: CASSLGQGDIQYF
CDR3 DNA: TGTGCCAGCAGTTTAGGGCAGGGTGACATTCAGTACTTC

D gene: TRBD2
clone size: few
J gene: TRBJ2-4
CDR3 length: 19
V gene: TRBV6-1
CDR3 protein: CASSEAIHATSGGRSIQYF
CDR3 DNA: TGTGCCAGCAGTGAAGCTATCCACGCTACTAGCGGTGGGAGGAGCATTCAGTACTTC

D gene: TRBD1
clone size: many
J gene: TRBJ2-7
CDR3 length: 14
V gene: TRBV30
CDR3 protein: CAWSAGTAFYEQYF
CDR3 DNA: TGTGCCTGGAGTGCCGGGACAGCTTTCTACGAGCAGTACTTC